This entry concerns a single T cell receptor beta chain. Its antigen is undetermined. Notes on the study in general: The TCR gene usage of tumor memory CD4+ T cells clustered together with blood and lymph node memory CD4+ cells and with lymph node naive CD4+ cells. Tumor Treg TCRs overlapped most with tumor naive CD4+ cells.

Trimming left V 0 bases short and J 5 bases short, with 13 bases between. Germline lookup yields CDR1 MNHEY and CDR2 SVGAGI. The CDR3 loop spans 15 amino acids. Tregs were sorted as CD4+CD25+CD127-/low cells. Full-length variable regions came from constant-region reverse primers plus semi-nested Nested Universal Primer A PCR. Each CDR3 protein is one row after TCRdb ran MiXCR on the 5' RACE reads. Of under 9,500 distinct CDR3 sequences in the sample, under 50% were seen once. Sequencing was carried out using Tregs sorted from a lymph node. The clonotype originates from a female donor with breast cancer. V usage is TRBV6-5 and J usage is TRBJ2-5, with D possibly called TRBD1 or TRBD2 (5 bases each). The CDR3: CASSYSGAGRETQYF. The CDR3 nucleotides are TGTGCCAGCAGTTACTCCGGGGCAGGACGTGAGACCCAGTACTTC.